One and the same sample provided the 20 T cell receptor beta chains below, sequenced in a study of vaccination and CD4 T cells after COVID-19. Cultured CD4+ T cells had their DNA profiled by the Oncomine TCR Beta short-read assay. TCRdb redid the calling of the PCR reads with MiXCR, one entry per CDR3 protein. The profile shows about 8,900 distinct CDR3 sequences, around 64% of them singletons. Treatment indicated: approximately 9-day PBMC culture with coronavirus spike peptide pools or control peptides (ViraFEST assay). Their antigens are not known. What was sequenced was CD4+ T cells from blood, cultured in vitro. The source is a human donor who had recovered from COVID-19.

The CDR3 nucleotides are TGTGCCAGCAGTCAACTTAAGAACACTGAAGCTTTCTTT. As protein: CASSQLKNTEAFF. This rearrangement joins TRBV6-1 to TRBJ1-1, with D uncertain. The CDR3 has 13 residues. Per germline, CDR1 MNHNS and CDR2 SASEGT. V was trimmed by 5 bases and J by 1 base, leaving 8 bases between them.

This chain joins TRBV28 and TRBJ1-2; TRBD1 aligns across 8 bases. This CDR3 has 13 amino acids. The V and J ends lost 2 bases and 8 bases, in that order; junction bases with no gene match: 4. CDR1 MDHEN and CDR2 SYDVKM come from the germline V gene. The CDR3 here is CASSLQGAGGYTF. CDR3 sequence (DNA): TGTGCCAGCAGTTTACAGGGGGCGGGAGGCTACACCTTC.

This clonotype was recorded a few times. The chain carries TRBV27 and TRBJ1-2, with 7 bases fitting TRBD1. Germline V gene sequence: CDR1 MNHEY, CDR2 SMNVEV (reference sequence). The V gene end was trimmed by 3 bases and the J gene end by 4 bases; junction bases not matched to a gene: 8. The length of the CDR3 is 15 residues. The CDR3 bases are TGTGCCAGCAGTTTCACTGACAGGGTGAGCTATGGCTACACCTTC. Translated, it gives CASSFTDRVSYGYTF.

The J gene is TRBJ2-3, the V gene TRBV20-1, with D hard to call. V was shortened by 3 bases and J by 1 base, with 11 bases between the two germline ends. The CDR3 has 14 amino acids. Germline values: CDR1 DFQATT, CDR2 SNEGSKA (reference sequence). The DNA of the CDR3 is TGCAGTGCTAGTTTTCCCCCTGGCACAGATACGCAGTATTTT. It is translated as CSASFPPGTDTQYF.

The chain employs TRBV6-5 and TRBJ1-2; TRBD1 might be the D (5 bases). V dropped 2 bases and J dropped 1 base, with 11 bases sitting between them. The CDR3 totals 15 residues. Germline V gene sequence: CDR1 MNHEY, CDR2 SVGAGI. The CDR3 nucleotides read TGTGCCAGCAGTTACAGGGGATTGGATAACTATGGCTACACCTTC. Residues: CASSYRGLDNYGYTF.

V is TRBV7-9 and J is TRBJ1-1; 8 bases match TRBD1. Germline CDR1 and CDR2: SEHNR and FQNEAQ (reference sequence). The CDR3 has 14 residues. J lost 1 base, V lost 4 bases, and 2 bases had no gene match. The CDR3 loop reads CASSSDRANTEAFF. The CDR3 DNA reads as TGTGCCAGCAGCTCGGACAGGGCGAACACTGAAGCTTTCTTT. The whole variable domain, filled in from reference TRBV7-9 and TRBJ1-1, reads DTGVSQNPRHKITKRGQNVTFRCDPISEHNRLYWYRQTLGQGPEFLTYFQNEAQLEKSRLLSDRFSAERPKGSFSTLEIQRTEQGDSAMYLCASSSDRANTEAFFGQGTRLTVV.

J is TRBJ2-7 and V is TRBV7-2, with D perhaps matching TRBD1 or TRBD2 (6 bases each). Germline V lookup: CDR1 SGHTA, CDR2 FQGNSA. The ends were cut back, 0 bases at V and 6 bases at J, with 9 bases in the middle. This CDR3 spans 13 amino acids. CDR3 nucleotide sequence: TGTGCCAGCAGCTTAGCGGGGGGCGTCGAGCAGTACTTC. This codes for CASSLAGGVEQYF.

There are a few counts of this clonotype. This chain links TRBV20-1 with TRBJ1-2, with TRBD1 as a possible D gene (5 bases). The CDR3 is 14 residues long. Germline CDR1 is DFQATT and CDR2 is SNEGSKA (reference sequence). Trimming shortened V by 0 bases and J by 5 bases, and 13 bases separated the two germline ends. CDR3 amino acids: CSARDPTAKYGYTF. In nucleotides, the CDR3 is TGCAGTGCTAGAGATCCGACAGCGAAATATGGCTACACCTTC.

The chain recombines TRBV28 with TRBJ2-5; perhaps TRBD2 as D (7 bases). Germline CDR1 is MDHEN and CDR2 is SYDVKM. V lost 4 bases to trimming and J lost 4 bases, with 16 bases between them. This CDR3 is built from 15 residues. The CDR3 is CASSSLGGGRETQYF. CDR3 coding DNA: TGTGCCAGCAGTTCACTTGGGGGCGGGAGAGAGACCCAGTACTTC.

This chain connects TRBV6-1 to TRBJ1-4; 7 bases match TRBD1. Germline V CDR1 and CDR2: MNHNS, SASEGT. The CDR3 length is 14 residues. Trimming took 6 bases from V and 7 from J; bases not matched to a gene: 8. This CDR3 reads CASRPRGRIEKLFF. CDR3 nucleotides: TGTGCCAGCAGGCCGAGGGGGCGCATTGAAAAACTGTTTTTT.

This chain joins TRBV11-2 and TRBJ2-3, with D maybe TRBD1 (6 bases). The germline V and J ends were trimmed by 4 bases and 0 bases, with 8 bases remaining between them. There are 14 residues in the CDR3. Germline lookup yields CDR1 SGHAT and CDR2 FQNNGV. CDR3 loop: CASSSGQSTDTQYF. The CDR3 DNA reads TGTGCCAGCAGCTCCGGACAGAGCACAGATACGCAGTATTTT.

The V and J genes are TRBV11-3 and TRBJ1-6; D remains unclear. Germline CDR1 and CDR2: SGHNT and YENEEA. There are 14 residues in the CDR3. Trimming took 6 bases from V and 0 from J, leaving 6 bases between them. Here the CDR3 reads CASSQSSYNSPLHF. CDR3 nucleotide sequence: TGTGCCAGCAGTCAAAGCTCCTATAATTCACCCCTCCACTTT.

The rearrangement links TRBV7-2 to TRBJ2-4, with D maybe TRBD1 (6 bases). Germline V gene data show CDR1 as SGHTA and CDR2 as FQGNSA. CDR3 size: 17 residues. Trimming took off 5 bases at V and 8 bases at J, with 25 bases between the two ends. CDR3 nucleotides: TGTGCCAGCAGCGAGCAGACCGGGACAACTCCCCGGGACATTCAGTACTTC. Its protein product is CASSEQTGTTPRDIQYF.

This sequence joins TRBV19 and TRBJ1-1, with D unclear. Trimming cost V 1 base and J 7 bases, with 10 bases left between them. The CDR3 sequence is 13 residues long. The germline V gene encodes CDR1 LNHDA and CDR2 SQIVND (reference sequence). CDR3 DNA: TGTGCCAGTAGTATAGGGCGGGCTGGTGAAGCTTTCTTT. It specifies CASSIGRAGEAFF.

This clonotype was observed a few times. The J gene is TRBJ1-2, the V gene TRBV7-9; D remains unclear. The CDR3 sequence is 12 residues long. The germline V and J ends were trimmed by 2 bases and 4 bases, with 5 bases remaining between them. CDR1 SEHNR and CDR2 FQNEAQ come from the germline V gene (reference sequence). CDR3 region: CASSLNPYGYTF. The CDR3 bases are TGTGCCAGCAGCTTAAACCCCTATGGCTACACCTTC.

The chain combines TRBV15 with TRBJ2-7; D is possibly TRBD1 (6 bases). Germline CDR1 is LNHNV and CDR2 is YYDKDF (reference sequence). The CDR3 is made up of 13 amino acids. Trimming cost V 1 base and J 3 bases, with 7 bases left between them. For the CDR3, the DNA is TGTGCCACCAGCAGAGTACAGGGCTACGAGCAGTACTTC. It codes for CATSRVQGYEQYF.

The chain is built from TRBV10-1 and TRBJ2-3, with no clear D. The CDR3 runs 15 residues. Deletions cut 2 bases from V and 0 bases from J, with 9 bases between. Germline V gene sequence: CDR1 WNHNN, CDR2 SYGVQD (reference sequence). CDR3 nucleotides: TGCGCCAGCAGTGAGGCGGCACCTAGCACAGATACGCAGTATTTT. Its translation is CASSEAAPSTDTQYF.

This clonotype was picked up a small number of times. The chain uses TRBV18 and TRBJ2-5; D is unclear. Trimming left V 2 bases short and J 4 bases short, with 5 bases between. Looked up from germline, CDR1 is KGHSH and CDR2 is LQKENI. The CDR3 is 12 residues long. CDR3 region: CASSPVRETQYF. Written as DNA, the CDR3 is TGTGCCAGCTCACCAGTTAGAGAGACCCAGTACTTC.

The rearrangement joins TRBV2 to TRBJ2-5; D gene ambiguous. This CDR3 comprises 12 residues. The V end lost 4 bases, the J end lost 4 bases, and 7 bases lay between the germline ends. Germline V gene data show CDR1 as SNHLY and CDR2 as FYNNEI. The CDR3 reads CASSVLGETQYF. In nucleotides, the CDR3 is TGTGCCAGCAGTGTGCTAGGAGAGACCCAGTACTTC.

This clonotype occurred a few times. CDR3 amino acids: CSADPVWGESEAFF. The CDR3 DNA is TGCAGTGCCGACCCCGTTTGGGGGGAATCTGAAGCTTTCTTT. The V gene is TRBV20-1, the J gene TRBJ1-1; TRBD1 is a possible D gene (5 bases). V was clipped by 6 bases and J by 6 bases, with 20 bases between them. This CDR3 region has 14 residues. CDR1 is DFQATT and CDR2 is SNEGSKA in the germline V gene (reference sequence).